This T cell receptor (beta chain) was sequenced for a study of OX40 agonist ivuxolimab in advanced cancers. The CDR3 is 14 amino acids. V shed 6 bases, J shed 5 bases, and the junction held 5 bases outside the gene matches. CDR1 SGHVS and CDR2 FQNEAQ come from the germline V gene. Sequencing was performed with immunoSEQ multiplex PCR; in TCRdb, only in-frame clones are kept and a portion is missing. The repertoire holds approximately 22,000 clones, with about 84% as singletons. This TCR was recovered from an adult with an advanced solid tumor such as melanoma, head and neck, liver or kidney cancer. This material consisted of CD4+ or CD8+ T cells sorted from blood, taken in a trial of the OX40 agonist ivuxolimab. The rearrangement uses TRBV7-8 and TRBJ2-2; 8 nucleotides agree with TRBD2. Here the CDR3 DNA reads TGTGCCAGCAGGGAAGCGGGGGCAACCGGGGAGCTGTTTTTT. This encodes CASREAGATGELFF.